This T cell receptor (beta chain) derives from a study of STAT3 mutations in large granular lymphocyte leukemia. Study details: Roughly half of the longitudinally sequenced T-LGLL patients carried detectable canonical activating STAT3 mutations. General study findings and limits: Every T-cell large granular lymphocyte leukemia patient had at least one immunodominant TCR beta clonotype.

Sequencing was performed with immunoSEQ multiplex PCR; in TCRdb, only in-frame clones are kept and a portion is missing. The sample includes around 39,000 clones, around nine tenths seen only once; the top ten take roughly 0.39%. With regard to this clone: Its antigen is as yet unknown.

This sequence was found in a human donor with T large granular lymphocyte leukemia. Some clones in this sample may be carry-over from other donors' samples. The sequenced sample was PBMCs.

The CDR3 DNA is TGTGCCAGTAGTATCAACAGGAATCAGCCCCAGCATTTT. Protein product: CASSINRNQPQHF. V and J are TRBV19 and TRBJ1-5; tentative D call: TRBD1 (5 bases). The CDR3 loop spans 13 amino acids. The ends were cut back, 3 bases at V and 4 bases at J, with 7 bases in the middle. Germline-derived CDR1 and CDR2 are LNHDA and SQIVND (reference sequence).